Each of the 23 T cell receptor beta chains below was sequenced from the same sample in a study of technical replicates of blood from a few donors. Data came from immunoSEQ multiplex PCR; TCRdb stores just in-frame clones and leaves some out. The sample holds about 83,000 clones; roughly nine tenths are singletons and the top ten take 0.25% to 0.35%. Material: T cells isolated from PBMCs. Every receptor here comes from a human donor in good health.

The chain links TRBV19 to TRBJ2-5; 9 nucleotides agree with TRBD1. Losses at the gene ends were 2 bases for V and 5 bases for J; bases not matched to a gene: 6. Germline CDR1 reads LNHDA; CDR2 reads SQIVND (reference sequence). This CDR3 has 15 residues. The CDR3 sequence is CASSISGTGSETQYF. As DNA, the CDR3 is TGTGCCAGTAGTATATCTGGGACAGGGTCGGAGACCCAGTACTTC.

V usage is TRBV4-1 and J usage is TRBJ1-4; D unresolved. CDR1 MGHRA and CDR2 YSYEKL come from the germline V gene. V was cut by 3 bases and J by 3 bases, with 17 bases left in between. This CDR3 has 17 residues. The CDR3 region is CASSQFPGSLANEKLFF. CDR3 in DNA: TGCGCCAGCAGCCAGTTCCCCGGGAGTTTGGCTAATGAAAAACTGTTTTTT.

This chain connects TRBV5-1 to TRBJ2-3, with D unclear. The CDR3 sequence is 15 residues long. V lost 0 bases to trimming and J lost 2 bases, with 10 bases between them. From germline, CDR1 is SGHRS and CDR2 YFSETQ. The DNA of the CDR3 is TGCGCCAGCAGCTTGGGAATCGCGGACACAGATACGCAGTATTTT. Translated, it gives CASSLGIADTDTQYF.

This chain uses TRBV6-6 with TRBJ2-5; TRBD2 agrees at 7 bases. V shed 4 bases and J 1 base; nucleotides not matched to a gene: 3. This CDR3 contains 14 residues. Germline values: CDR1 MNHNY, CDR2 SVGAGI (reference sequence). CDR3 DNA sequence: TGTGCCAGCAGTTTCGGCGGGGGCCAAGAGACCCAGTACTTC. Its protein is CASSFGGGQETQYF.

This rearrangement joins TRBV7-9 to TRBJ2-1; D gene unclear. The CDR3 runs to 13 residues. Per the germline V gene, CDR1 is SEHNR and CDR2 is FQNEAQ (reference sequence). The ends were cut back, 3 bases at V and 6 bases at J, with 9 bases in the middle. The CDR3 region is CASSFTNGNEQFF. In DNA, the CDR3 is TGTGCCAGCAGCTTCACGAACGGCAATGAGCAGTTCTTC.

This chain connects TRBV5-5 to TRBJ2-7; D is undetermined. V lost 2 bases and J lost 0, with 12 bases in between. This CDR3 comprises 15 residues. Germline CDR1 and CDR2: SGHKS and YYEKEE (reference sequence). This CDR3 reads CASSFFTGSSYEQYF. The CDR3 coding sequence is TGTGCCAGCAGCTTTTTTACCGGTAGCTCCTACGAGCAGTACTTC.

The rearrangement links TRBV4-1 to TRBJ2-7; TRBD2 is a possible D gene (6 bases). Germline V gene data show CDR1 as MGHRA and CDR2 as YSYEKL. The CDR3 spans 15 residues. V gave up 1 base and J gave up 2 bases, with 12 bases separating them. In nucleotides, the CDR3 is TGCGCCAGCAGCCAAGTGCGAGGGGAGGCCTACGAGCAGTACTTC. Its protein product is CASSQVRGEAYEQYF.

The chain is built from TRBV29-1 and TRBJ2-7, with D maybe TRBD2 (6 bases). Germline lookup yields CDR1 SQVTM and CDR2 ANQGSEA. V shed 4 bases and J shed 5 bases, with 12 bases lying between them. This CDR3 comprises 12 residues. The CDR3 DNA follows: TGCAGCGTTGGGTGGGGACTCGACGAGCAGTACTTC. Translating it yields CSVGWGLDEQYF.

V gene TRBV18 combines with J gene TRBJ1-2; 8 bases map to TRBD1. V was clipped by 5 bases and J by 2 bases; unmatched bases: 1. CDR1 is KGHSH and CDR2 is LQKENI in the germline V gene. The CDR3 contains 13 residues. The DNA for the CDR3 is TGTGCCAGCTCAGGACAGGGCAACTATGGCTACACCTTC. Translating it yields CASSGQGNYGYTF. Complete variable domain (other parts from reference TRBV18 and TRBJ1-2): NAGVMQNPRHLVRRRGQEARLRCSPMKGHSHVYWYRQLPEEGLKFMVYLQKENIIDESGMPKERFSAEFPKEGPSILRIQQVVRGDSAAYFCASSGQGNYGYTFGSGTRLTVV.

The chain links TRBV5-5 to TRBJ1-5; D might be TRBD1 (6 bases). Trimming took 4 bases from V and 0 from J, leaving 11 bases between them. Germline V CDR1 and CDR2: SGHKS, YYEKEE (reference sequence). CDR3 length: 15 amino acids. The CDR3 bases are TGTGCCAGCAGCCCCGGACAGTATAGCAATCAGCCCCAGCATTTT. Protein: CASSPGQYSNQPQHF. Variable domain in full (rest from reference TRBV5-5 and TRBJ1-5): DAGVTQSPTHLIKTRGQQVTLRCSPISGHKSVSWYQQVLGQGPQFIFQYYEKEERGRGNFPDRFSARQFPNYSSELNVNALLLGDSALYLCASSPGQYSNQPQHFGDGTRLSIL.

V and J are TRBV5-1 and TRBJ1-2, with D possibly matching TRBD1 (5 bases). Per the germline V gene, CDR1 is SGHRS and CDR2 is YFSETQ. Deletions cut 0 bases from V and 3 bases from J, with 9 bases between. This CDR3 spans 14 amino acids. The CDR3 here is CASSLVAGYYGYTF. The DNA for the CDR3 is TGCGCCAGCAGCTTGGTGGCAGGGTACTATGGCTACACCTTC.

The chain employs TRBV6-5 and TRBJ1-2; 7 bases are shared with TRBD1. Germline loops: CDR1 MNHEY, CDR2 SVGAGI. The CDR3 contains 14 residues. The V and J ends lost 2 bases and 5 bases, in that order; junction bases with no gene match: 5. The CDR3 loop reads CASSYLPTGYGYTF. In nucleotides, the CDR3 is TGTGCCAGCAGTTACCTGCCGACAGGGTATGGCTACACCTTC.

This sequence joins TRBV6-1 and TRBJ1-1; D uncertain. CDR3 length: 15 amino acids. Trimming took off 2 bases at V and 1 base at J, with 11 bases between the two ends. Germline CDR1 reads MNHNS; CDR2 reads SASEGT. The CDR3 protein is CASSEYSGANTEAFF. The CDR3 DNA follows: TGTGCCAGCAGTGAATATTCTGGAGCGAACACTGAAGCTTTCTTT.

The chain combines TRBV28 with TRBJ2-2, with 7 bases that match TRBD1. Germline V CDR1 and CDR2: MDHEN, SYDVKM. The CDR3 extends over 16 amino acids. With V trimmed by 3 bases and J by 2 bases, 6 bases remained unmatched. This CDR3 reads CASSFPGQINTGELFF. CDR3 sequence (DNA): TGTGCCAGCAGTTTTCCGGGACAGATAAACACCGGGGAGCTGTTTTTT.

This chain links TRBV6-1 with TRBJ1-1; D uncertain. Germline V gene lookup returns CDR1 MNHNS and CDR2 SASEGT. The CDR3 has 13 amino acids. V dropped 4 bases and J dropped 0 bases, with 6 bases sitting between them. Written as DNA, the CDR3 is TGTGCCAGCAGTGCCGGAGTGAACACTGAAGCTTTCTTT. Translation gives CASSAGVNTEAFF.

This sequence joins TRBV7-2 and TRBJ1-2; no clear D gene. Germline-derived CDR1 and CDR2 are SGHTA and FQGNSA. The CDR3 totals 14 residues. The ends were cut back, 0 bases at V and 8 bases at J, with 13 bases in the middle. This chain's CDR3 is CASSLARYQMGYTF. In nucleotides, the CDR3 is TGTGCCAGCAGCTTAGCGAGGTATCAAATGGGCTACACCTTC.

The chain has TRBV11-2 and TRBJ2-5, with 7 bases lining up with TRBD2. J lost 5 bases, V lost 6 bases, and 12 bases had no gene match. Germline loops: CDR1 SGHAT, CDR2 FQNNGV. CDR3 size: 15 residues. The CDR3 spells CASRLRDYGLETQYF. The CDR3 region has the DNA TGTGCCAGCAGACTAAGGGACTATGGGTTGGAGACCCAGTACTTC.

This clone was seen a handful of times. The chain employs TRBV9 and TRBJ2-3; 7 positions match TRBD2. From germline, CDR1 is SGDLS and CDR2 YYNGEE. The CDR3 has 16 residues. Trimming cost V 7 bases and J 5 bases; bases outside gene matches: 16. For the CDR3, the DNA is TGTGCCAGCTCCGGGGGGATTGGCTGGGGATTAGATACGCAGTATTTT. The encoded protein is CASSGGIGWGLDTQYF. The full variable domain, its missing parts supplied by reference TRBV9 and TRBJ2-3, is DSGVTQTPKHLITATGQRVTLRCSPRSGDLSVYWYQQSLDQGLQFLIQYYNGEERAKGNILERFSAQQFPDLHSELNLSSLELGDSALYFCASSGGIGWGLDTQYFGPGTRLTVL.

This clone was observed once. This chain joins TRBV9 and TRBJ2-2, with 8 nucleotides matching TRBD2. The trim removed 0 bases at V and 0 bases at J, leaving 7 bases unmatched. The germline gives CDR1 SGDLS, CDR2 YYNGEE. CDR3 length: 18 amino acids. The CDR3, as DNA: TGTGCCAGCAGCGTAGCGATTAGCGGGAAGGCGAACACCGGGGAGCTGTTTTTT. Protein sequence: CASSVAISGKANTGELFF.

The gene calls are TRBV25-1 and TRBJ2-2; 9 nucleotides match TRBD1. This CDR3 has 14 amino acids. In germline, CDR1 is MGHDK, CDR2 SYGVNS. V was pared by 6 bases and J by 5 bases, with 4 bases of the junction left unmatched. CDR3 sequence (DNA): TGTGCCAGCAGGAGGACAGGGGTGACCGGGGAGCTGTTTTTT. Amino acid sequence: CASRRTGVTGELFF.

This chain joins TRBV7-9 and TRBJ1-3; 7 nucleotides match TRBD1. The germline gives CDR1 SEHNR, CDR2 FQNEAQ (reference sequence). V shed 10 bases, J shed 3 bases, and the junction held 9 bases outside the gene matches. The CDR3 loop spans 14 amino acids. CDR3 in DNA: TGTGCCACCGTGGAGGGGGCGTTTGGAAACACCATATATTTT. It translates to CATVEGAFGNTIYF.

The gene calls are TRBV27 and TRBJ2-2, with 10 positions matching TRBD1. Germline lookup yields CDR1 MNHEY and CDR2 SMNVEV (reference sequence). Trimming cost V 6 bases and J 4 bases; bases outside gene matches: 2. The CDR3 has 14 amino acids. CDR3: CASRRTGGTGELFF. CDR3 DNA sequence: TGTGCCAGCAGACGGACAGGGGGCACCGGGGAGCTGTTTTTT.

The chain uses TRBV7-8 and TRBJ1-2; 7 bases are shared with TRBD1. Germline trimming cut 0 bases from V and 6 bases from J; bases unmatched to any gene: 4. The CDR3 is 14 residues long. Germline V gives CDR1 SGHVS, CDR2 FQNEAQ. The CDR3, as DNA: TGTGCCAGCAGCTTAGCGGTTACAGGGGATGGCTACACCTTC. Its protein product is CASSLAVTGDGYTF. The full variable domain, rest sourced from reference TRBV7-8 and TRBJ1-2, is GAGVSQSPRYKVAKRGQDVALRCDPISGHVSLFWYQQALGQGPEFLTYFQNEAQLDKSGLPSDRFFAERPEGSVSTLKIQRTQQEDSAVYLCASSLAVTGDGYTFGSGTRLTVV.